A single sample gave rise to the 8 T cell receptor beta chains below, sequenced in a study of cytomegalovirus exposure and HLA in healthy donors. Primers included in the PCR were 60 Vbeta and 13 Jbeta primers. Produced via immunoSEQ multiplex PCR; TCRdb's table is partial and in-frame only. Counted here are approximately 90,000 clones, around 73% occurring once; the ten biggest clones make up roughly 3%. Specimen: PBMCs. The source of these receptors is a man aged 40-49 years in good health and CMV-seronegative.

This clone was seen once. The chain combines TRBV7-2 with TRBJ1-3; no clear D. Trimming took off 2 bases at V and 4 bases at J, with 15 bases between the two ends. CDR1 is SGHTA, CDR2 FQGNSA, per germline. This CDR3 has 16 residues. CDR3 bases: TGTGCCAGCAGCTTACCCGGGTCTTCGGGAGGAAACACCATATATTTT. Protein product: CASSLPGSSGGNTIYF.

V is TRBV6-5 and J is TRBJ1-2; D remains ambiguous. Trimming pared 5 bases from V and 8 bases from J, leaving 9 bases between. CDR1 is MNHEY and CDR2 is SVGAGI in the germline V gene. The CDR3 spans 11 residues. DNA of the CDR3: TGTGCCAGCAGTACCCTAGCGGGCTACACCTTC. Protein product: CASSTLAGYTF.

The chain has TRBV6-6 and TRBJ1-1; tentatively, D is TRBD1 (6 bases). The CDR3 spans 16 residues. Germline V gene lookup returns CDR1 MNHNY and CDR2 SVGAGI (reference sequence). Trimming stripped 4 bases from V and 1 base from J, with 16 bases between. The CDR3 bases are TGTGCCAGCAGTTCCCCCCCTCCGACAGGGAACACTGAAGCTTTCTTT. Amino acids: CASSSPPPTGNTEAFF.

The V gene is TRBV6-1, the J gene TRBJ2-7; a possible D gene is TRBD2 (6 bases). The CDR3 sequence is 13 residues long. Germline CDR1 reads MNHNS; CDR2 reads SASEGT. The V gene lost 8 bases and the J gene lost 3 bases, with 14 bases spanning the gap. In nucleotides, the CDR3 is TGTGCCAGCGGGGGGTCACTACACTACGAGCAGTACTTC. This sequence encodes CASGGSLHYEQYF.

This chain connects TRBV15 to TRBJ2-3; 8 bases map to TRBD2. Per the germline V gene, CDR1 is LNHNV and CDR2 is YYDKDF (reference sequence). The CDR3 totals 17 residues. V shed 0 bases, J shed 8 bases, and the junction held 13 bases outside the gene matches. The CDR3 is CATSRDTSGGIVGTQYF. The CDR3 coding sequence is TGTGCCACCAGCAGAGATACCAGCGGGGGTATCGTTGGTACGCAGTATTTT.

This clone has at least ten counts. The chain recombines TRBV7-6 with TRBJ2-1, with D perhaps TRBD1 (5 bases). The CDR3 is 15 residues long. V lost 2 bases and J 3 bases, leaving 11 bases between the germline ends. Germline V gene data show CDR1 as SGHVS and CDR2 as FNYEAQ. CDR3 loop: CASSLPHDSYNEQFF. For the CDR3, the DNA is TGTGCCAGCAGCTTACCCCATGACAGCTACAATGAGCAGTTCTTC.

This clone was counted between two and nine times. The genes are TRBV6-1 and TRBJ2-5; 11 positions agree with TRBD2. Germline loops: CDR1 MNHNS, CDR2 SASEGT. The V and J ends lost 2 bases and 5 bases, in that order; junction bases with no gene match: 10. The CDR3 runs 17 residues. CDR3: CASSEWLAGGPGETQYF. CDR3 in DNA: TGTGCCAGCAGTGAATGGTTAGCGGGAGGGCCAGGGGAGACCCAGTACTTC.

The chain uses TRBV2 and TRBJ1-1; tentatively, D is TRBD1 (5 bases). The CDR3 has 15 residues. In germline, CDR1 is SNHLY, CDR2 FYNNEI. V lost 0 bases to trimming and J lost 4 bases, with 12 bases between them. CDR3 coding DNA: TGTGCCAGCAGTGAAGCAATGAACGGGGGCACTGAAGCTTTCTTT. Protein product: CASSEAMNGGTEAFF.